These 11 T cell receptor beta chains share one sample of origin, sequenced in a study of T cells in Graves' hyperthyroidism and ophthalmopathy (dated by TCRdb to between 2018 and 2021). Library preparation used multiplex PCR. The instrument was an Illumina HiSeq 2000. Amplification of TCR beta CDR3 regions was carried out from RNA transcripts. The TCR CDR3 was subjected to a first round of RT-PCR using the HTBI primer set and the Qiagen OneStep RT-PCR kit. Through fastp at Q25 and MiXCR, TCRdb rebuilt clones from the public reads, retaining in-frame beta chains. A single entry per CDR3 protein holds the most common genes and DNA from its merged rows. Within this sample are approximately 620,000 distinct CDR3 sequences, with about 15% of them counted one time only. The leading ten clones occupy 5.8% of the sample. Sample: blood. These receptors were taken from a woman aged 25 to 39 with Graves' hyperthyroidism that later progressed to Graves' ophthalmopathy.

This clonotype appeared many times. V gene TRBV15 combines with J gene TRBJ2-5; D is unresolved. This CDR3 comprises 14 residues. Germline V gene data show CDR1 as LNHNV and CDR2 as YYDKDF (reference sequence). The V end was cut by 1 base, the J end by 1 base, with 7 bases between. The CDR3: CATSRAAAQETQYF. The CDR3 DNA follows: TGTGCCACCAGCAGAGCGGCAGCCCAAGAGACCCAGTACTTC.

This clonotype was seen at least ten times. The chain employs TRBV7-9 and TRBJ1-1, with unresolved D. CDR3 size: 12 residues. V gave up 5 bases and J gave up 7 bases, with 11 bases separating them. Germline lookup yields CDR1 SEHNR and CDR2 FQNEAQ (reference sequence). CDR3 coding DNA: TGTGCCAGCAGCCGGGCGGGCGGTGAAGCTTTCTTT. It translates to CASSRAGGEAFF.

This clonotype was observed many times. The J gene is TRBJ1-2, the V gene TRBV2; D is unclear. Germline V CDR1 and CDR2: SNHLY, FYNNEI. The CDR3 runs 13 residues. V lost 6 bases and J lost 4, with 12 bases in between. CDR3 residues: CASRVREPYGYTF. The CDR3 region has the DNA TGTGCCAGCAGAGTTCGGGAACCCTATGGCTACACCTTC.

This clonotype was observed a handful of times. The chain joins TRBV6-2 or TRBV6-3 to TRBJ1-3; tentative D call: TRBD1 (6 bases). Germline assignment: CDR1 MNHEY and CDR2 SVGEGT. Deletions cut 4 bases from V and 1 base from J, with 14 bases between. The length of the CDR3 is 16 residues. The CDR3 loop reads CASSSAGAPSGNTIYF. The CDR3 DNA sequence: TGTGCCAGCAGTTCGGCAGGGGCCCCATCTGGAAACACCATATATTTT.

This clonotype was observed many times. The chain joins TRBV7-9 to TRBJ1-1; tentative D call: TRBD1 (5 bases). Germline assignment: CDR1 SEHNR and CDR2 FQNEAQ (reference sequence). CDR3 length: 13 amino acids. Trimming stripped 6 bases from V and 1 base from J, with 9 bases between. The CDR3 nucleotides read TGTGCCAGCAGGCCGACAGAGAACACTGAAGCTTTCTTT. This sequence encodes CASRPTENTEAFF.

This clonotype was seen many times. This chain connects TRBV3-1 to TRBJ1-2; D is possibly TRBD1 (5 bases). The CDR3 consists of 16 residues. Per the germline V gene, CDR1 is LGHDT and CDR2 is YNNKEL (reference sequence). Trimming cost V 3 bases and J 0 bases, with 14 bases left between them. DNA of the CDR3: TGTGCCAGCAGCCATGGGGGAGCGGGACCTAACTATGGCTACACCTTC. This encodes CASSHGGAGPNYGYTF.

This clonotype was detected ten times or more. The chain carries TRBV6-1 and TRBJ2-5, with 7 bases that match TRBD1. Germline V gene lookup returns CDR1 MNHNS and CDR2 SASEGT. With V trimmed by 5 bases and J by 2 bases, 8 bases remained unmatched. The CDR3 covers 15 residues. The chain's CDR3 is CASSLTGVQQETQYF. In DNA, the CDR3 is TGTGCCAGCAGTTTAACAGGGGTGCAGCAAGAGACCCAGTACTTC.

In its sample, this clonotype was seen a few times. This chain uses TRBV7-2 with TRBJ2-4; D call uncertain. The CDR3 is 14 residues long. Trimming cost V 3 bases and J 5 bases, with 11 bases left between them. Per the germline V gene, CDR1 is SGHTA and CDR2 is FQGNSA. DNA for the CDR3: TGTGCCAGCAGCTTGTGGGCAGGTGAAAACATTCAGTACTTC. Protein sequence: CASSLWAGENIQYF.

This clonotype was observed at least ten times. This chain uses TRBV9 with TRBJ2-1, with TRBD2 matching over 10 bases. V was clipped by 4 bases and J by 6 bases; unmatched bases: 7. The germline gives CDR1 SGDLS, CDR2 YYNGEE. This CDR3 is built from 15 residues. This CDR3 is CASSHTSGASNEQFF. The CDR3 nucleotides read TGTGCCAGCAGCCATACTAGCGGGGCTAGCAATGAGCAGTTCTTC.

V and J are TRBV5-4 and TRBJ2-5; 12 bases line up with TRBD1. CDR1 is SGHNT and CDR2 is YYREEE in the germline V gene (reference sequence). The V segment lost 4 bases and the J segment 5 bases; nucleotides outside the gene matches: 9. The CDR3 contains 16 residues. Here the CDR3 reads CASSPPGQGAQETQYF. CDR3 bases: TGTGCCAGCAGCCCCCCGGGACAGGGGGCGCAGGAGACCCAGTACTTC.

This clonotype has more than one count but fewer than ten. The chain joins TRBV28 to TRBJ1-2; D perhaps matches TRBD1 (5 bases). The CDR3 is 14 residues long. V was clipped by 4 bases and J by 1 base, with 10 bases between them. Germline loops: CDR1 MDHEN, CDR2 SYDVKM. The CDR3 spells CASSSDTLNYGYTF. The CDR3 DNA follows: TGTGCCAGCAGTTCGGACACGCTTAACTATGGCTACACCTTC.